The T cell receptor (beta chain) described here comes from a study of CD8+ T cells in alopecia areata. TCR sequencing used cDNA made by reverse transcription of extracted RNA. Profiled with immunoSEQ multiplex PCR; TCRdb holds only in-frame clones, not every one. The sample records approximately 160,000 clones, around three fifths being singletons. Stated treatment: oral pan-JAK inhibitor, 5-10 mg twice daily. V was clipped by 4 bases and J by 2 bases, with 16 bases between them. The CDR3 runs to 15 residues. The germline gives CDR1 SGDLS, CDR2 YYNGEE. The origin of this receptor is a human donor with alopecia areata. The V call is TRBV9, the J call TRBJ2-7; D call uncertain. The sample consisted of CD4+ T cells sorted from blood, taken at week 24, from a patient treated with tofacitinib. The CDR3 spells CASSPALGAPYEQYF. CDR3 nucleotides: TGTGCCAGCAGCCCGGCCTTGGGCGCTCCCTACGAGCAGTACTTC.